The clone carrying this T cell receptor (beta chain) was detected a few times. This sample was included in a study of patients and donors after allogeneic stem cell transplantation. The CDR3 sequence is 16 residues long. The V and J ends lost 1 base and 0 bases respectively, with 12 bases between them. From germline, CDR1 is LGHNA and CDR2 YNFKEQ. From the RT-PCR reads, TCRdb called clonotypes with MiXCR, one entry per CDR3 protein. The sample has 410,000 or so distinct CDR3 sequences, under 20% seen once. The genes are TRBV4-2 and TRBJ1-2; D is unresolved. The source is a human donor who was either an allogeneic HSCT recipient or a stem cell or donor lymphocyte infusion donor (not recorded which). It is not recorded whose cells these are; they may come from a transplant donor. The sample comprised blood, either unsorted or a sorted T cell fraction (not recorded which). CDR3 residues: CASSQGRKVANYGYTF. CDR3 sequence (DNA): TGTGCCAGCAGCCAAGGACGGAAGGTCGCTAACTATGGCTACACCTTC.